These 9 T cell receptor beta chains were all obtained from the same sample, sequenced in a study of shared clonotypes between healthy human individuals. Repertoires were generated with immunoSEQ multiplex PCR, while TCRdb's copy carries only in-frame clones and drops some. The sample lists about 2.3 million clones; about 92% were seen once. Sequencing was performed on naive CD4+ T cells from PBMCs. The subset here: CD45RA+ positively selected. These TCRs come from a man between 18 and 35 years old in good health. Some clones in this sample may be carry-over from other donors' samples.

The chain uses TRBV5-6 and TRBJ1-2, with TRBD1 matching over 7 bases. The V gene end was trimmed by 1 base and the J gene end by 5 bases; junction bases not matched to a gene: 11. Germline loops: CDR1 SGHDT, CDR2 YYEEEE. The CDR3 is made up of 16 amino acids. CDR3 in DNA: TGTGCCAGCAGCTTGACAGGGGCGCGACTCTCATATGGCTACACCTTC. Translating it yields CASSLTGARLSYGYTF.

This chain connects TRBV4-1 to TRBJ2-7; TRBD1 or TRBD2 may be the D gene (5 bases each). V was shortened by 0 bases and J by 4 bases, with 16 bases between the two germline ends. The CDR3 runs to 16 residues. The germline V gene has CDR1 MGHRA and CDR2 YSYEKL. CDR3 protein: CASSQDSRGSLYEQYF. CDR3 DNA: TGCGCCAGCAGCCAAGATTCACGGGGCTCGCTATACGAGCAGTACTTC.

This chain joins TRBV9 and TRBJ2-5, with TRBD1 matching over 8 bases. The CDR3 has 15 residues. Germline assignment: CDR1 SGDLS and CDR2 YYNGEE. Unmatched junction bases numbered 6, after V lost 0 bases and J lost 5 bases. CDR3 DNA sequence: TGTGCCAGCAGCGTAGTCCCAGGGGGCGCTGAGACCCAGTACTTC. Translation: CASSVVPGGAETQYF.

This chain links TRBV28 with TRBJ1-3; TRBD1 agrees at 7 bases. This CDR3 contains 13 residues. Germline-derived CDR1 and CDR2 are MDHEN and SYDVKM. After removal of 6 bases from V and 3 bases from J, the junction contained 2 bases not matched to a gene. CDR3 loop: CASSGQVGNTIYF. The CDR3 DNA reads TGTGCCAGCAGCGGACAGGTTGGAAACACCATATATTTT.

V is TRBV5-4 and J is TRBJ1-2; 7 bases agree with TRBD1. CDR1 and CDR2 (germline): SGHNT, YYREEE (reference sequence). CDR3 length: 15 amino acids. With V trimmed by 4 bases and J by 4 bases, 10 bases remained unmatched. The CDR3 loop reads CASSQPTGTLYGYTF. CDR3 nucleotide sequence: TGTGCCAGCAGCCAGCCGACAGGGACTCTCTATGGCTACACCTTC.

The chain links TRBV15 to TRBJ2-7; perhaps D is TRBD1 or TRBD2 (5 bases each). CDR3 length equals 13 residues. CDR1 LNHNV and CDR2 YYDKDF come from the germline V gene (reference sequence). Trimming pared 8 bases from V and 11 bases from J, leaving 22 bases between. CDR3 amino acids: CATQPRGPYGEYF. CDR3 nucleotide sequence: TGTGCCACCCAACCACGGGGACCTTATGGGGAGTACTTC.

J is TRBJ1-1 and V is TRBV6-1; D remains unclear. The CDR3 is made up of 11 amino acids. With 5 bases removed from V and 7 bases from J, the gap between germline ends came to 8 bases. Germline CDR1 MNHNS, CDR2 SASEGT. The CDR3, as DNA: TGTGCCAGCAGTTCGGGCGGTGAAGCTTTCTTT. Protein: CASSSGGEAFF.

This clone has just one count. The J gene is TRBJ2-4, the V gene TRBV7-8; 15 bases map to TRBD2. CDR3 length: 20 residues. V shed 1 base and J 0 bases; nucleotides not matched to a gene: 7. CDR1 and CDR2 (germline): SGHVS, FQNEAQ. CDR3 region: CASSLGGTSGRLLAKNIQYF. The CDR3 DNA follows: TGTGCCAGCAGCTTAGGGGGGACTAGCGGGAGGCTCCTAGCCAAAAACATTCAGTACTTC.

This clone was seen once. This rearrangement joins TRBV30 to TRBJ1-2, with D tentatively TRBD1 (5 bases). Germline V gene lookup returns CDR1 GTSNPN and CDR2 SVGIG (reference sequence). The length of the CDR3 is 15 residues. V lost 0 bases to trimming and J lost 3 bases, with 14 bases between them. CDR3 nucleotides: TGTGCCTGGAGTGTGGCAGGACAATACTACTATGGCTACACCTTC. As protein: CAWSVAGQYYYGYTF.